The present TCR beta chain was sequenced within a study of CD8+ T cells in alopecia areata. As for the study in general: Treated patients were given 5 to 10 mg oral tofacitinib twice daily. Study-level findings and limits: Researchers report lesional scalp, most notably alopecia totalis/universalis, outstripped normal scalp in clonality. Resident alphabeta T cells of normal skin are also sequenced in scalp samples.

Following extraction, RNA underwent reverse transcription to cDNA, which served as the sequencing template. The method was immunoSEQ multiplex PCR; TCRdb's version includes in-frame clones alone and lacks a portion of them. In the table there are over 60,000 clones, just over 45% of which are singletons. As to treatment: oral pan-JAK inhibitor, 5-10 mg twice daily. Peripheral blood and lesional scalp punch biopsies came from alopecia areata patients. CDR1 is SQVTM and CDR2 is ANQGSEA in the germline V gene. CDR3 length: 17 amino acids. The ends were cut back, 2 bases at V and 1 base at J, with 19 bases in the middle. As to this clone: Antigen: not known.

The sequence was collected from a human donor with alopecia areata. The source was CD8+ T cells sorted from blood, collected between weeks 36 and 40, from a patient treated with tofacitinib. The chain is built from TRBV29-1 and TRBJ2-3; D perhaps matches TRBD1 (6 bases). CDR3 DNA sequence: TGCAGCGTTGAAAACGCAGTGGGGGCTTGGGGCACAGATACGCAGTATTTT. Its protein product is CSVENAVGAWGTDTQYF.